A single sample gave rise to the 26 T cell receptor beta chains below, sequenced in a study of cytomegalovirus exposure and HLA in healthy donors. This PCR relied on a set of 60 Vbeta primers and 13 Jbeta primers. Data came from immunoSEQ multiplex PCR; TCRdb stores just in-frame clones and leaves some out. The data hold under 250,000 clones, with 70% to 80% observed a single time. The specimen sequenced was PBMCs. These receptors were taken from a male donor in good health and CMV-seronegative.

J is TRBJ2-7 and V is TRBV5-1; TRBD1 matches at 7 bases. The CDR3 covers 16 residues. The J segment lost 0 bases and the V segment lost 1 base, leaving 7 bases of the junction unmatched. CDR1 and CDR2 from the germline V gene are SGHRS and YFSETQ. CDR3 bases: TGCGCCAGCAGCTTGCACCCACAGGGGTCCTCCTACGAGCAGTACTTC. Amino acids: CASSLHPQGSSYEQYF.

This clone was detected a few times. The chain combines TRBV28 with TRBJ1-1, with D maybe TRBD1 (5 bases). V lost 2 bases, J lost 3 bases, and 10 bases lay in between. This CDR3 is built from 14 residues. Looked up from germline, CDR1 is MDHEN and CDR2 is SYDVKM. The CDR3 here is CASSLQGGDTEAFF. For the CDR3, the DNA is TGTGCCAGCAGTTTACAGGGAGGAGACACTGAAGCTTTCTTT.

The rearrangement links TRBV27 to TRBJ2-3; tentatively, D is TRBD1 (5 bases). V was pared by 5 bases and J by 4 bases, with 13 bases between. The length of the CDR3 is 14 residues. The V gene's germline CDR1 is MNHEY and CDR2 SMNVEV (reference sequence). The CDR3 DNA reads as TGTGCCAGCAGTACAACAGGAAGCGCAGATACGCAGTATTTT. Its protein is CASSTTGSADTQYF.

This clone was found a few times. This chain links TRBV5-1 with TRBJ2-7, with a weak D call TRBD1 (5 bases). The CDR3 runs to 14 residues. Germline V CDR1 and CDR2: SGHRS, YFSETQ. V was trimmed by 1 base and J by 5 bases, leaving 13 bases between them. The CDR3 is CASSLRGTDHEQYF. CDR3 in DNA: TGCGCCAGCAGCTTGAGGGGCACAGACCACGAGCAGTACTTC.

The chain is built from TRBV5-1 and TRBJ2-7; weak D call: TRBD1 (6 bases). Trimming pared 5 bases from V and 3 bases from J, leaving 12 bases between. The CDR3 covers 13 residues. CDR1 is SGHRS, CDR2 YFSETQ, per germline. Here the CDR3 reads CASSSQGGYEQYF. The CDR3 DNA reads TGCGCCAGCAGTTCCCAAGGGGGCTACGAGCAGTACTTC.

This clone has more than one count but fewer than ten. J is TRBJ1-2 and V is TRBV6-5, with TRBD1 as a possible D gene (6 bases). The CDR3 is 11 residues long. Germline V gene data show CDR1 as MNHEY and CDR2 as SVGAGI. The V end lost 10 bases, the J end lost 6 bases, and 12 bases lay between the germline ends. This CDR3 is CATKGTHGYTF. In nucleotides, the CDR3 is TGTGCCACAAAGGGGACACATGGCTACACCTTC.

The V and J genes are TRBV7-4 and TRBJ1-2, with D maybe TRBD1 (6 bases). The CDR3 extends over 13 amino acids. From germline, CDR1 is SGHVT and CDR2 SQSDAQ. Trimming left V 1 base short and J 9 bases short, with 12 bases between. CDR3 amino acids: CASSLGQGTRYTF. The CDR3 bases are TGTGCCAGCAGCTTAGGGCAGGGGACACGCTACACCTTC.

The V and J genes are TRBV2 and TRBJ2-3, with TRBD1 as a possible D gene (5 bases). The CDR3 extends over 14 amino acids. Germline CDR1 is SNHLY and CDR2 is FYNNEI. Trimming removed 6 bases from V and 1 base from J, with 11 bases in between. The CDR3 spells CASSKDSGTDTQYF. In DNA form, the CDR3 reads TGTGCCAGCAGCAAAGACAGTGGCACAGATACGCAGTATTTT.

This rearrangement joins TRBV30 to TRBJ2-1; D gene unclear. CDR1 and CDR2 (germline): GTSNPN, SVGIG (reference sequence). The V end was cut by 2 bases, the J end by 8 bases, with 4 bases between. The CDR3 is 10 residues long. CDR3 DNA sequence: TGTGCCTGGAGTAGCCATGAGCAGTTCTTC. Translated, it gives CAWSSHEQFF.

The sample holds a few counts of this clone. The chain couples TRBV14 to TRBJ1-1; TRBD1 aligns across 12 bases. The CDR3 totals 15 residues. J gave up 5 bases and V 4 bases, and 5 bases lay outside the gene matches. CDR1 and CDR2 from the germline V gene are SGHDN and FVKESK. As DNA, the CDR3 is TGTGCCAGCAGCCTCGGGACAGGGGGCGCAACTGAAGCTTTCTTT. As protein: CASSLGTGGATEAFF.

The chain carries TRBV19 and TRBJ2-3, with TRBD2 matching over 10 bases. The germline gives CDR1 LNHDA, CDR2 SQIVND (reference sequence). Germline trimming cut 9 bases from V and 7 bases from J; bases unmatched to any gene: 7. The CDR3 is made up of 13 amino acids. The CDR3 protein is CASCSGRPNTQYF. In DNA, the CDR3 is TGTGCCAGCTGTAGCGGGAGGCCCAATACGCAGTATTTT.

The V call is TRBV19, the J call TRBJ2-6; 10 bases line up with TRBD1. J gave up 0 bases and V 7 bases, and 6 bases lay outside the gene matches. The CDR3 is 17 amino acids. Germline V CDR1 and CDR2: LNHDA, SQIVND (reference sequence). CDR3 bases: TGTGCCAGTATTGGGACAGGGGTCGCCTCTGGGGCCAACGTCCTGACTTTC. Translating gives CASIGTGVASGANVLTF.

The chain couples TRBV19 to TRBJ1-1; tentatively, D is TRBD1 (5 bases). The V end was cut by 9 bases, the J end by 2 bases, with 19 bases between. Germline V CDR1 and CDR2: LNHDA, SQIVND (reference sequence). The CDR3 contains 15 residues. Here the CDR3 reads CASRVTGGGNTEAFF. The CDR3 region has the DNA TGTGCCAGCAGGGTGACGGGCGGGGGAAACACTGAAGCTTTCTTT.

The rearrangement uses TRBV5-6 and TRBJ2-5, with 7 bases lining up with TRBD1. The trim removed 4 bases at V and 4 bases at J, leaving 13 bases unmatched. The CDR3 extends over 16 amino acids. Germline assignment: CDR1 SGHDT and CDR2 YYEEEE. As DNA, the CDR3 is TGTGCCAGCAGCCTAAGGGACAGAATTAAAAGAGAGACCCAGTACTTC. This gives the protein CASSLRDRIKRETQYF.

As concerns this clone: Germline is not matched at one junction end, which may reflect a read error. The genes are TRBV7-7 and TRBJ2-7, with D hard to call. The V gene's germline CDR1 is SSHAT and CDR2 FNYEAQ (reference sequence). The CDR3 length is 14 residues. The CDR3 DNA follows: TGTGCTAGCAGCTTAGGCCACCGAGACTACGAGCAGTACTTC. As protein: CASSLGHRDYEQYF.

The chain combines TRBV6-1 with TRBJ2-6; maybe TRBD2 (7 bases). Trimming left V 6 bases short and J 2 bases short, with 11 bases between. The CDR3 runs 15 residues. CDR1 and CDR2 (germline): MNHNS, SASEGT. The CDR3 DNA sequence: TGTGCCAGCAGCCCGGGGGGCACTGGGGCCAACGTCCTGACTTTC. It codes for CASSPGGTGANVLTF.

The chain is built from TRBV7-3 and TRBJ1-1; perhaps TRBD1 as D (6 bases). Germline V gives CDR1 SGHTA, CDR2 FQGTGA. Trimming stripped 5 bases from V and 2 bases from J, with 18 bases between. The CDR3 has 16 residues. For the CDR3, the DNA is TGTGCCAGCAGCACTACTCCCCGACAGGTTAACACTGAAGCTTTCTTT. It is translated as CASSTTPRQVNTEAFF.

The chain employs TRBV5-4 and TRBJ2-2; D call uncertain. Per the germline V gene, CDR1 is SGHNT and CDR2 is YYREEE (reference sequence). Trimming took off 4 bases at V and 6 bases at J, with 10 bases between the two ends. This CDR3 contains 13 residues. CDR3 nucleotides: TGTGCCAGCAGCCCTCAGTGGTCCGGGGAGCTGTTTTTT. This codes for CASSPQWSGELFF.

V gene TRBV30 combines with J gene TRBJ2-7; 14 bases map to TRBD2. The length of the CDR3 is 16 residues. CDR1 GTSNPN and CDR2 SVGIG come from the germline V gene (reference sequence). The junction had 11 bases not matched to a gene; V was cut back by 3 bases and J by 7 bases. CDR3 DNA: TGTGCCTGGAGAACCGGGACTAGCGGGAGCGTGGGGGAGCAGTACTTC. Amino acids: CAWRTGTSGSVGEQYF. Using reference TRBV30 and TRBJ2-7 for the parts outside the CDR3, the full variable domain is SQTIHQWPATLVQPVGSPLSLECTVEGTSNPNLYWYRQAAGRGLQLLFYSVGIGQISSEVPQNLSASRPQDRQFILSSKKLLLSDSGFYLCAWRTGTSGSVGEQYFGPGTRLTVT.

This clone was recorded a few times. CDR3 sequence reads: CASSPSGADSPLHF. CDR3 nucleotide sequence: TGTGCCAGCTCACCAAGTGGAGCAGATTCACCCCTCCACTTT. The gene calls are TRBV18 and TRBJ1-6; no reliable D call. The V gene lost 2 bases and the J gene lost 8 bases, with 10 bases spanning the gap. CDR1 KGHSH and CDR2 LQKENI come from the germline V gene. CDR3 length: 14 residues.

This clone has more than one count but fewer than ten. The chain combines TRBV4-1 with TRBJ1-1; TRBD1 matches 8 bases. Trimming removed 5 bases from V and 1 base from J; junction bases left unmatched: 6. The CDR3 is 15 amino acids. CDR1 is MGHRA, CDR2 YSYEKL, per germline. CDR3 nucleotides: TGCGCCAGCAGCTACGGACAGGGATCGAACACTGAAGCTTTCTTT. Translation: CASSYGQGSNTEAFF.

The chain couples TRBV4-1 to TRBJ2-5, with 8 bases fitting TRBD1. This CDR3 region has 14 residues. The germline V gene has CDR1 MGHRA and CDR2 YSYEKL. V lost 4 bases and J lost 2; bases outside the gene matches: 3. The CDR3 DNA is TGCGCCAGCAGCCCCCGACAGGGGCAAGAGACCCAGTACTTC. This gives the protein CASSPRQGQETQYF.

The chain is built from TRBV28 and TRBJ2-2; 10 nucleotides line up with TRBD1. The V and J ends lost 8 bases and 6 bases, in that order; junction bases with no gene match: 6. Germline V gene lookup returns CDR1 MDHEN and CDR2 SYDVKM. This CDR3 is 14 amino acids long. CDR3 coding DNA: TGTGCCAGCTCAGGGACAGGGGTACCCGGGGAGCTGTTTTTT. Translation: CASSGTGVPGELFF.

The chain's CDR3 is CASSPDQTVWEGQPQHF. The DNA for the CDR3 is TGTGCCAGTAGTCCTGATCAGACCGTTTGGGAGGGTCAGCCCCAGCATTTT. The genes are TRBV19 and TRBJ1-5; no clear D gene. The V gene lost 5 bases and the J gene lost 6 bases, with 23 bases spanning the gap. Germline lookup yields CDR1 LNHDA and CDR2 SQIVND (reference sequence). There are 17 residues in the CDR3.

The J gene is TRBJ2-1, the V gene TRBV27; 10 bases are shared with TRBD1. The V and J ends lost 4 bases and 5 bases, in that order; junction bases with no gene match: 5. Germline lookup yields CDR1 MNHEY and CDR2 SMNVEV (reference sequence). The CDR3 runs to 15 residues. The CDR3 DNA is TGTGCCAGCAGTTCACGACAGGGGGCCCACAATGAGCAGTTCTTC. The encoded protein is CASSSRQGAHNEQFF.

In DNA, the CDR3 is TGCAGTGCTAGGGGGGACAGGGAAGCTTTCTTT. Translation: CSARGDREAFF. V gene TRBV20-1 combines with J gene TRBJ1-1, with 8 bases aligning to TRBD1. Germline V gives CDR1 DFQATT, CDR2 SNEGSKA (reference sequence). The junction had 2 bases not matched to a gene; V was cut back by 3 bases and J by 8 bases. CDR3 length: 11 residues.